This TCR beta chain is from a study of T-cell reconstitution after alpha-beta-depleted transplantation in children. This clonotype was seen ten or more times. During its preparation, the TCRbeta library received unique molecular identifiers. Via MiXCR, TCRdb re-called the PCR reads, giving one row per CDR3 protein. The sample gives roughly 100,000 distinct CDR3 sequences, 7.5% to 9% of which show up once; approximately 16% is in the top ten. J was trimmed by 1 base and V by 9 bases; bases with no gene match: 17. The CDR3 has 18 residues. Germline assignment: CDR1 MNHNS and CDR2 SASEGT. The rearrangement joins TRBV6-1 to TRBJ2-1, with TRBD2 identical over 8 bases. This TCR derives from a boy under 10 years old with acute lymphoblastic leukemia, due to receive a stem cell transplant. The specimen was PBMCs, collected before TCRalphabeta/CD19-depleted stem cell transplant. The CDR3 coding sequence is TGTGCCAGGGGGCGAGGGGAGCGGGGGTTTCTATCCTACAATGAGCAGTTCTTC. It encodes CARGRGERGFLSYNEQFF.